These 8 T cell receptor beta chains were sequenced from one sample in a study of cytomegalovirus exposure and HLA in healthy donors. The PCR was carried out with 60 Vbeta primers and 13 Jbeta primers. The data were produced by immunoSEQ multiplex PCR, yet TCRdb's version contains in-frame clones alone and is incomplete. This table holds approximately 170,000 clones, 85% found once. Sequenced material: PBMCs. These receptors were collected from a boy younger than 10 in good health and CMV-seronegative.

The chain is built from TRBV9 and TRBJ1-5; no definite D call. Trimming stripped 4 bases from V and 2 bases from J, with 16 bases between. Germline values: CDR1 SGDLS, CDR2 YYNGEE. The CDR3 runs 16 residues. The CDR3 loop reads CASSPGTREGNQPQHF. The CDR3 nucleotides are TGTGCCAGCAGCCCCGGAACCCGGGAGGGCAATCAGCCCCAGCATTTT.

The chain couples TRBV9 to TRBJ2-3; D is perhaps TRBD2 (5 bases). The CDR3 loop spans 15 amino acids. In germline, CDR1 is SGDLS, CDR2 YYNGEE. V lost 0 bases, J lost 5 bases, and 13 bases lay in between. CDR3 sequence (DNA): TGTGCCAGCAGCGTAGAAGCGGACCGACTAGATACGCAGTATTTT. It is translated as CASSVEADRLDTQYF.

This clone was observed a single time. V gene TRBV11-2 combines with J gene TRBJ2-2; 9 positions agree with TRBD2. The V and J ends lost 1 base and 4 bases, in that order; junction bases with no gene match: 4. CDR3 length equals 16 residues. In germline, CDR1 is SGHAT, CDR2 FQNNGV. CDR3 coding DNA: TGTGCCAGCAGCTTAGGGCTAGCGGGACCCACCGGGGAGCTGTTTTTT. Amino acid sequence: CASSLGLAGPTGELFF. The full variable domain, rest sourced from reference TRBV11-2 and TRBJ2-2, is EAGVAQSPRYKIIEKRQSVAFWCNPISGHATLYWYQQILGQGPKLLIQFQNNGVVDDSQLPKDRFSAERLKGVDSTLKIQPAKLEDSAVYLCASSLGLAGPTGELFFGEGSRLTVL.

This rearrangement joins TRBV14 to TRBJ2-1, with 7 bases fitting TRBD1. CDR1 and CDR2 (germline): SGHDN, FVKESK. J was trimmed by 6 bases and V by 2 bases; bases with no gene match: 10. The CDR3 is made up of 16 amino acids. The CDR3 DNA reads TGTGCCAGCAGCCAACCCAGGACAGGTGGCACCAATGAGCAGTTCTTC. Amino acid sequence: CASSQPRTGGTNEQFF.

The J gene is TRBJ2-7, the V gene TRBV11-2; 7 bases line up with TRBD1. Losses at the gene ends were 5 bases for V and 0 bases for J; bases not matched to a gene: 10. Germline V gene data show CDR1 as SGHAT and CDR2 as FQNNGV. CDR3 length: 16 residues. DNA of the CDR3: TGTGCCAGCAGCCCCCGGGACAGACACAGCTCCTACGAGCAGTACGTC. It translates to CASSPRDRHSSYEQYV.

The J gene is TRBJ1-1, the V gene TRBV6-5; TRBD1 matches 8 bases. CDR1 and CDR2 from the germline V gene are MNHEY and SVGAGI. Germline trimming cut 0 bases from V and 4 bases from J; bases unmatched to any gene: 4. The CDR3 has 15 residues. The CDR3: CASSYSGQGFTEAFF. The CDR3 DNA is TGTGCCAGCAGTTACTCCGGACAGGGATTCACTGAAGCTTTCTTT.

The chain links TRBV15 to TRBJ1-1, with D uncertain. Per germline, CDR1 LNHNV and CDR2 YYDKDF (reference sequence). The CDR3 has 13 amino acids. Trimming shortened V by 3 bases and J by 6 bases, and 11 bases separated the two germline ends. The CDR3 DNA reads TGTGCCACCAGCAGCCCAATACAGCCTGAAGCTTTCTTT. Translation: CATSSPIQPEAFF.

This clone was seen more than once but under ten times. The CDR3, as DNA: TGTGCCATCTCAACCCCCGAGGGGGGGACAGGGACATATGGCTACACCTTC. It specifies CAISTPEGGTGTYGYTF. This chain links TRBV5-4 with TRBJ1-2; 9 bases align to TRBD1. V shed 9 bases and J 5 bases; nucleotides not matched to a gene: 20. In germline, CDR1 is SGHNT, CDR2 YYREEE (reference sequence). CDR3 length: 17 amino acids.